These 7 T cell receptor beta chains came from one sample sequenced in a study of blood T cell repertoires in COVID-19. Generated by immunoSEQ multiplex PCR, the TCRdb table keeps only in-frame clones and is missing some. This sample carries 90,000 to 120,000 clones, 89% of them seen once, and the ten largest clones take 4.9%. Sequencing was performed on peripheral blood. Every receptor here comes from a man between 35 and 55 years old with active or convalescent COVID-19.

This clone was picked up a small number of times. J is TRBJ1-3 and V is TRBV3-1 (or the pseudogene TRBV3-2), with no clear D. This CDR3 contains 15 residues. Trimming removed 2 bases from V and 0 bases from J, with 8 bases in between. CDR1 LGHDT and CDR2 YNNKEL come from the germline V gene (reference sequence). The DNA of the CDR3 is TGTGCCAGCAGCCAACGGGAACTCTCTGGAAACACCATATATTTT. It translates to CASSQRELSGNTIYF.

The CDR3 sequence: CASNQQGGQPQHF. The CDR3 nucleotides are TGTGCCAGCAATCAGCAGGGAGGTCAGCCCCAGCATTTT. The chain employs TRBV6-6 and TRBJ1-5, with a tentative D call TRBD1 (5 bases). The CDR3 runs 13 residues. V was trimmed by 7 bases and J by 6 bases, leaving 13 bases between them. Germline V gene sequence: CDR1 MNHNY, CDR2 SVGAGI (reference sequence).

The gene calls are TRBV30 and TRBJ2-7, with TRBD2 identical over 8 bases. CDR1 is GTSNPN, CDR2 SVGIG, per germline (reference sequence). This CDR3 has 13 amino acids. After removal of 2 bases from V and 4 bases from J, the junction contained 4 bases not matched to a gene. For the CDR3, the DNA is TGTGCCTGGAGTCTAGCGGGCGGGTACGAGCAGTACTTC. Its protein is CAWSLAGGYEQYF.

This clone was recorded once. The J gene is TRBJ2-7, the V gene TRBV30, with TRBD1 matching 7 bases. This CDR3 is 15 amino acids long. J was trimmed by 3 bases and V by 2 bases; bases with no gene match: 10. Germline assignment: CDR1 GTSNPN and CDR2 SVGIG (reference sequence). This chain's CDR3 is CAWSTEGQPLYEQYF. CDR3 sequence (DNA): TGTGCCTGGAGTACAGAGGGACAGCCTCTCTACGAGCAGTACTTC.

J is TRBJ2-6 and V is TRBV7-3, with TRBD1 matching 8 bases. The V gene end was trimmed by 1 base and the J gene end by 2 bases; junction bases not matched to a gene: 7. CDR3 length: 18 amino acids. Germline V gene lookup returns CDR1 SGHTA and CDR2 FQGTGA. This CDR3 reads CASSLSSGGAPGANVLTF. The CDR3 DNA reads TGTGCCAGCAGCTTAAGTTCAGGGGGCGCCCCTGGGGCCAACGTCCTGACTTTC.

V and J are TRBV29-1 and TRBJ1-1; D is perhaps TRBD1 (6 bases). This CDR3 is 13 amino acids long. The V end lost 5 bases, the J end lost 2 bases, and 12 bases lay between the germline ends. Germline CDR1 is SQVTM and CDR2 is ANQGSEA. The CDR3 sequence is CSVPRTANTEAFF. In DNA form, the CDR3 reads TGCAGCGTTCCACGGACAGCCAACACTGAAGCTTTCTTT.

The CDR3 loop is CASSDRGLSNEKLFF. The CDR3 coding sequence is TGTGCCAGCAGTGACAGGGGGCTTTCTAATGAAAAACTGTTTTTT. The chain joins TRBV2 to TRBJ1-4; 8 bases map to TRBD1. The CDR3 is 15 amino acids. The germline V gene has CDR1 SNHLY and CDR2 FYNNEI. V was pared by 3 bases and J by 3 bases, with 3 bases of the junction left unmatched.